This TCR beta chain was identified in a study of blood T cell repertoires in COVID-19. Study background: T cells, B-cell-depleted T cells, or PBMCs supplied cDNA or gDNA.

Participant reports of clinical history set cohort assignment. Cohort 3 donors were reported recovered after two negative PCRs, clearance, or symptom resolution. In the authors' methods: Scientists estimated how many nucleated cells there were by amplifying reference gene primers. Sequenced by immunoSEQ multiplex PCR; TCRdb stores in-frame clones only, minus some. V and J calls and clone size are as listed in that table; D and trimming were resolved from the DNA. The data contain fewer than 250,000 clones, roughly 84% of them singletons. V lost 3 bases and J 11 bases, leaving 19 bases between the germline ends. There are 14 residues in the CDR3. Per germline, CDR1 KGHSH and CDR2 LQKENI.

Input material: PBMCs or T cells enriched from blood (not recorded which). The receptor was derived from a woman in her thirties or forties who had recovered from COVID-19. V gene TRBV18 combines with J gene TRBJ1-1, with D possibly being TRBD1 (6 bases). For the CDR3, the DNA is TGTGCCAGCTCACCTATGGCAGGGGAAGGTGAGGCTTTCTTT. This gives the protein CASSPMAGEGEAFF.